This note documents a single T cell receptor (beta chain) sequence. The sample originates from a study of T cell changes during pregnancy in multiple sclerosis. Assay used: immunoSEQ multiplex PCR; TCRdb lists only in-frame clones, some missing. The sample lists tens of thousands of clones; more than 90% were seen once. CDR3 length: 14 amino acids. V shed 6 bases and J 6 bases; nucleotides not matched to a gene: 8. From germline, CDR1 is MDHEN and CDR2 SYDVKM. This material consisted of CD8+ T cells from peripheral blood mononuclear cells, taken after pregnancy. The chain combines TRBV28 with TRBJ2-7; 10 nucleotides align to TRBD2. This sequence originates from a female donor with multiple sclerosis, enrolled in a pregnancy study. CDR3 sequence: CASRIIGTSVEQYF. DNA for the CDR3: TGTGCCAGCAGGATAATAGGGACTAGCGTCGAGCAGTACTTC. The complete variable domain, with remaining parts taken from reference TRBV28 and TRBJ2-7, reads DVKVTQSSRYLVKRTGEKVFLECVQDMDHENMFWYRQDPGLGLRLIYFSYDVKMKEKGDIPEGYSVSREKKERFSLILESASTNQTSMYLCASRIIGTSVEQYFGPGTRLTVT.